A selection of T cell receptor beta chains follows, all from one sample in a study of Graves' ophthalmopathy and Graves' hyperthyroidism. TCRdb redid the calling of the multiplex PCR reads with MiXCR, one entry per CDR3 protein. The sample carries a few hundred thousand distinct CDR3 sequences, 15% to 20% recorded once. Material for sequencing was peripheral blood. These receptors all stem from a woman under 30 with Graves' ophthalmopathy. Each CDR3 is given with its conserved first and last residue. Fields, in order: V gene, J gene, clone size, D gene, CDR3 protein, CDR3 DNA. The D gene is left open where the match is weak. Clone size appears in some rows only: once, few, many, or a class for an expanded clone.

v_gene: TRBV7-2
j_gene: TRBJ1-2
abundance: -
d_gene: -
CDR3aa: CASSGRDPIVYGYTF
CDR3nt: TGTGCCAGCAGCGGCCGGGACCCTATTGTTTATGGCTACACCTTC

v_gene: TRBV9
j_gene: TRBJ2-5
abundance: many
d_gene: -
CDR3aa: CASSAGGGAAETQYF
CDR3nt: TGTGCCAGCAGCGCCGGTGGCGGGGCCGCCGAGACCCAGTACTTC

v_gene: TRBV11-2
j_gene: TRBJ2-7
abundance: few
d_gene: TRBD2
CDR3aa: CASSLGLAGAGEQYF
CDR3nt: TGTGCCAGCAGCTTAGGCCTAGCGGGAGCTGGGGAGCAGTACTTC

v_gene: TRBV20-1
j_gene: TRBJ1-1
abundance: -
d_gene: TRBD1
CDR3aa: CSARATIQGDGTEAFF
CDR3nt: TGCAGTGCTAGAGCCACAATACAGGGGGACGGCACTGAAGCTTTCTTT

v_gene: TRBV5-1
j_gene: TRBJ2-7
abundance: -
d_gene: -
CDR3aa: CASSLKGISYEQYF
CDR3nt: TGCGCCAGCAGTTTGAAGGGGATCTCCTACGAGCAGTACTTC

v_gene: TRBV6-2/TRBV6-3
j_gene: TRBJ1-1
abundance: many
d_gene: TRBD1
CDR3aa: CASSSHRGHTEAFF
CDR3nt: TGTGCCAGCAGTTCACACAGGGGGCACACTGAAGCTTTCTTT

v_gene: TRBV20-1
j_gene: TRBJ2-5
abundance: many
d_gene: TRBD2
CDR3aa: CSARVAGAQETQYF
CDR3nt: TGCAGTGCTAGAGTAGCGGGGGCCCAAGAGACCCAGTACTTC

v_gene: TRBV4-3
j_gene: TRBJ1-5
abundance: many
d_gene: -
CDR3aa: CASSQDAGGYQPQHF
CDR3nt: TGCGCCAGCAGCCAAGATGCGGGCGGGTATCAGCCCCAGCATTTT

v_gene: TRBV28
j_gene: TRBJ2-7
abundance: many
d_gene: -
CDR3aa: CASSLYGASLGAYEQYF
CDR3nt: TGTGCCAGCAGTTTATATGGGGCGAGCTTAGGGGCCTACGAGCAGTACTTC

v_gene: TRBV13
j_gene: TRBJ1-5
abundance: many
d_gene: -
CDR3aa: CASSPLGGNQPQHF
CDR3nt: TGTGCCAGCAGCCCTCTAGGGGGCAATCAGCCCCAGCATTTT

v_gene: TRBV6-5
j_gene: TRBJ1-1
abundance: many
d_gene: -
CDR3aa: CASSFRGLSTEAFF
CDR3nt: TGTGCCAGCAGTTTCAGGGGCCTGAGCACTGAAGCTTTCTTT

v_gene: TRBV6-1
j_gene: TRBJ2-5
abundance: -
d_gene: -
CDR3aa: CASSVHRDIQETQYF
CDR3nt: TGTGCCAGCAGTGTCCACCGGGACATCCAAGAGACCCAGTACTTC

v_gene: TRBV29-1
j_gene: TRBJ2-7
abundance: many
d_gene: TRBD2
CDR3aa: CSVGTGGNEQYF
CDR3nt: TGCAGCGTTGGTACGGGGGGGAACGAGCAGTACTTC

v_gene: TRBV30
j_gene: TRBJ1-6
abundance: -
d_gene: -
CDR3aa: CAWRGDNNSPLHF
CDR3nt: TGTGCCTGGAGAGGGGACAATAATTCACCCCTCCACTTT

v_gene: TRBV20-1
j_gene: TRBJ1-5
abundance: many
d_gene: -
CDR3aa: CSARDRAHSNQPQHF
CDR3nt: TGCAGTGCTAGAGATCGGGCCCACAGCAATCAGCCCCAGCATTTT

v_gene: TRBV29-1
j_gene: TRBJ1-5
abundance: many
d_gene: -
CDR3aa: CSVRPGDNQPQHF
CDR3nt: TGCAGCGTGCGCCCCGGGGACAATCAGCCCCAGCATTTT

v_gene: TRBV9
j_gene: TRBJ1-3
abundance: -
d_gene: -
CDR3aa: CASSVVVASGNTIYF
CDR3nt: TGTGCCAGCAGCGTAGTAGTCGCCTCTGGAAACACCATATATTTT

v_gene: TRBV28
j_gene: TRBJ1-1
abundance: many
d_gene: -
CDR3aa: CASRLGGPEAFF
CDR3nt: TGTGCCAGCAGGCTCGGGGGGCCTGAAGCTTTCTTT

v_gene: TRBV6-2/TRBV6-3
j_gene: TRBJ1-2
abundance: many
d_gene: -
CDR3aa: CASSYYPYGYTF
CDR3nt: TGTGCCAGCAGTTACTACCCCTATGGCTACACCTTC

v_gene: TRBV7-2
j_gene: TRBJ2-7
abundance: many
d_gene: -
CDR3aa: CASSHGPPARSEQYF
CDR3nt: TGTGCCAGCAGCCACGGCCCCCCAGCGAGGAGCGAGCAGTACTTC

v_gene: TRBV6-5
j_gene: TRBJ2-4
abundance: -
d_gene: TRBD1
CDR3aa: CASSYTTGVKNIQYF
CDR3nt: TGTGCCAGCAGTTACACTACAGGGGTCAAAAACATTCAGTACTTC

v_gene: TRBV27
j_gene: TRBJ2-1
abundance: many
d_gene: TRBD2
CDR3aa: CASSSLAAPSYNEQFF
CDR3nt: TGTGCCAGCAGTTCCCTAGCGGCCCCCTCCTACAATGAGCAGTTCTTC

v_gene: TRBV7-2
j_gene: TRBJ2-7
abundance: many
d_gene: TRBD1
CDR3aa: CASSFGQEFRYEQYF
CDR3nt: TGTGCCAGCAGCTTCGGACAGGAATTTAGGTACGAGCAGTACTTC

v_gene: TRBV6-1
j_gene: TRBJ2-5
abundance: -
d_gene: -
CDR3aa: CASSGKGYSVTGQETQYF
CDR3nt: TGTGCCAGCAGTGGAAAAGGATACAGTGTAACGGGACAAGAGACCCAGTACTTC

v_gene: TRBV18
j_gene: TRBJ1-1
abundance: many
d_gene: -
CDR3aa: CASSPLSQGTEAFF
CDR3nt: TGTGCCAGCTCACCACTGTCCCAGGGCACTGAAGCTTTCTTT

v_gene: TRBV12-3/TRBV12-4
j_gene: TRBJ2-7
abundance: many
d_gene: -
CDR3aa: CASSFPALSSYEQYF
CDR3nt: TGTGCCAGCAGTTTCCCAGCCTTGAGCTCCTACGAGCAGTACTTC